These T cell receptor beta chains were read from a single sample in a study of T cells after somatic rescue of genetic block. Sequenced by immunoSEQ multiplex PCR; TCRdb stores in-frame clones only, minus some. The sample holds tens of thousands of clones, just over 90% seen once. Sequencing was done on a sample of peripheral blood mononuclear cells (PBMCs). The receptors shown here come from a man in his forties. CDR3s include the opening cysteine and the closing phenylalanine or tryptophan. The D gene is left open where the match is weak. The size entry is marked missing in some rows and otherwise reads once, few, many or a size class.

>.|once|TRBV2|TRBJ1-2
TGTGCCAGCAGTGAACCAGCTCGCTATGGCTACACCTTC
CASSEPARYGYTF
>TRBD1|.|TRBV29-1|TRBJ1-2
TGCAGCGTTGGGACAGGCAACTATGGCTACACCTTC
CSVGTGNYGYTF
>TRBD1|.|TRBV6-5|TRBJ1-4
TGTGCCAGCAAGGAAACAGGGGGGGAAAAACTGTTTTTT
CASKETGGEKLFF
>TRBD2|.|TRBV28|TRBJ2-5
TGTGCCAGCAGGCCCCCGGGGCTAGCGGGAGGGGGTCTGGAGACCCAGTACTTC
CASRPPGLAGGGLETQYF
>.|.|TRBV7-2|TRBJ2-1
TGTGCCAGCAGCTTAGCCTCTAGCCGCTCCTACAATGAGCAGTTCTTC
CASSLASSRSYNEQFF
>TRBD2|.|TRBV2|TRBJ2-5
TGTGCCAGCAGTGAACTTCTGACTAGCGCAAAGCAGTACTTC
CASSELLTSAKQYF
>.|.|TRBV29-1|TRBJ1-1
TGCAGCGTTGAAAACCGGAGAACTGAAGCTTTCTTT
CSVENRRTEAFF
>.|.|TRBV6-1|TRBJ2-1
TGTGCCAGCAGTGAAGTTGGCAGGGGATTTTCCTACAATGAGCAGTTCTTC
CASSEVGRGFSYNEQFF
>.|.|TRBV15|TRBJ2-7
TGTGCCACCAGCAGAGATCCCACAGGCGCCTACGAGCAGTACTTC
CATSRDPTGAYEQYF
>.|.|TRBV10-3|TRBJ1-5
TGTGCCATCAGTGAGTCCAGGGATCAGCCCCAGCATTTT
CAISESRDQPQHF
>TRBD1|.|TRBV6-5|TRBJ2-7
TGTGCCAGCAGTTACTCGATGTTGGACAGGGGTTACGAGCAGTACTTC
CASSYSMLDRGYEQYF
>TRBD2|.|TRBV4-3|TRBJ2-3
TGCGCCAGCAGCCAGGCTAGCGGAGGGACAGATACGCAGTATTTT
CASSQASGGTDTQYF
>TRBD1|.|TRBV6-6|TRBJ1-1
TGTGCCAGCAGACCAGGGGGCGGAGGCACTGAAGCTTTCTTT
CASRPGGGGTEAFF
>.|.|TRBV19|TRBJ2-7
TGTGCCAGTAGTATAGGATCGAGGGGGTGGGAGCAGTACTTC
CASSIGSRGWEQYF
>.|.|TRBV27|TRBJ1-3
TGTGCCAGCAGTTTATCGGGACGGCCGAGCTCTGGAAACACCATATATTTT
CASSLSGRPSSGNTIYF
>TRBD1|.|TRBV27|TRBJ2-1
TGTGCCAGCACCCAGGGGGGACAGGGAGTTTACAATGAGCAGTTCTTC
CASTQGGQGVYNEQFF
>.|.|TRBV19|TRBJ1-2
TGTGCCAGTAGTATAGGCCGGACTAACTATGGCTACACCTTC
CASSIGRTNYGYTF
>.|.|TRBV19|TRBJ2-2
TGTGCCAGTACAGAGGGCAGTTCGAACACCGGGGAGCTGTTTTTT
CASTEGSSNTGELFF
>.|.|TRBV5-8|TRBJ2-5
TGTGCCAGCAGTCTTCAACGGGAAAACGAAGAGACCCAGTACTTC
CASSLQRENEETQYF
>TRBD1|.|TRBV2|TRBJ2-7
TGTGCCAGCAGGGCCGGGACAGACTCCTACGAGCAGTACTTC
CASRAGTDSYEQYF
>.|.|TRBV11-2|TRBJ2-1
TGTGCCAGCAGCTTAGGGGGGGTTGGGTTGTTCTTC
CASSLGGVGLFF
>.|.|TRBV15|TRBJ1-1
TGTGCCACCAGCTTAGGACCTGGGGGGTGGACTGAAGCTTTCTTT
CATSLGPGGWTEAFF
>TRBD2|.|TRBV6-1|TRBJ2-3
TGTGCCAGCAGTGGGCTAGCGGGGGCAAGCACAGATACGCAGTATTTT
CASSGLAGASTDTQYF
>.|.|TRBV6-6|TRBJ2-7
TGTGCCAGCAGTTACTCGGGACAAGGCTACGAGCAGTACTTC
CASSYSGQGYEQYF
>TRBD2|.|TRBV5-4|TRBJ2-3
TGTGCCAGCAGCTTGGCGGCTAGCGGGAGTACAGATACGCAGTATTTT
CASSLAASGSTDTQYF
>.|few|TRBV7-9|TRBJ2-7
TGTGCCAGCAGCTTAGGCATAGCCTACGAGCAGTACTTC
CASSLGIAYEQYF
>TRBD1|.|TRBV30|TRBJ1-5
TGTGCCTGGAGTGAAGGGGGCTTAGGCAATCAGCCCCAGCATTTT
CAWSEGGLGNQPQHF
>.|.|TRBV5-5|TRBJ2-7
TGTGCCAGCAGCTTTGGTCTAGTCGGCTCCTACGAGCAGTACTTC
CASSFGLVGSYEQYF
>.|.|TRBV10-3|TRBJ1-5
TGTGCCATCGGGAGGGGAGACAATCAGCCCCAGCATTTT
CAIGRGDNQPQHF